This T cell receptor beta chain was observed in a study of regulatory T cells in long-lasting Graves disease. General study findings and limits: With persistent disease, TRBV28, TRBJ1-2 and TRBJ2-5 were the favored segments. With approximately 2,800 shared public clonotypes, persistent patients exceeded new patients, who shared around 970.

This clonotype has only a few counts. Antigen unknown. Time point defined: persistent/refractory GD, antithyroid drugs over 5 years with positive TRAb. Construction of the TCR library relied on RNA isolated from PBMCs. By American Thyroid Association guidelines, Graves' disease was diagnosed in the cohort. CDR3 length equals 14 residues. J was trimmed by 0 bases and V by 6 bases; bases with no gene match: 4. Arm-PCR of CDR3 regions and iRepertoire HTBI primers were used to build TCR beta libraries. TCRdb re-analysed the multiplex PCR reads in MiXCR, keeping a single row per CDR3 protein. The sample shows 600,000 to 850,000 distinct CDR3 sequences, 25% to 35% of them seen only once.

The chain combines TRBV12-3 or TRBV12-4 with TRBJ1-1; 7 nucleotides align to TRBD1. The TCR sequence derives from a female donor with Graves disease. Sequenced material: peripheral blood mononuclear cells (PBMCs), taken when the disease was refractory, from a patient treated with antithyroid drugs. The CDR3 DNA follows: TGTGCCAGCAGGAGGGGGCTCATGAACACTGAAGCTTTCTTT. This sequence encodes CASRRGLMNTEAFF.